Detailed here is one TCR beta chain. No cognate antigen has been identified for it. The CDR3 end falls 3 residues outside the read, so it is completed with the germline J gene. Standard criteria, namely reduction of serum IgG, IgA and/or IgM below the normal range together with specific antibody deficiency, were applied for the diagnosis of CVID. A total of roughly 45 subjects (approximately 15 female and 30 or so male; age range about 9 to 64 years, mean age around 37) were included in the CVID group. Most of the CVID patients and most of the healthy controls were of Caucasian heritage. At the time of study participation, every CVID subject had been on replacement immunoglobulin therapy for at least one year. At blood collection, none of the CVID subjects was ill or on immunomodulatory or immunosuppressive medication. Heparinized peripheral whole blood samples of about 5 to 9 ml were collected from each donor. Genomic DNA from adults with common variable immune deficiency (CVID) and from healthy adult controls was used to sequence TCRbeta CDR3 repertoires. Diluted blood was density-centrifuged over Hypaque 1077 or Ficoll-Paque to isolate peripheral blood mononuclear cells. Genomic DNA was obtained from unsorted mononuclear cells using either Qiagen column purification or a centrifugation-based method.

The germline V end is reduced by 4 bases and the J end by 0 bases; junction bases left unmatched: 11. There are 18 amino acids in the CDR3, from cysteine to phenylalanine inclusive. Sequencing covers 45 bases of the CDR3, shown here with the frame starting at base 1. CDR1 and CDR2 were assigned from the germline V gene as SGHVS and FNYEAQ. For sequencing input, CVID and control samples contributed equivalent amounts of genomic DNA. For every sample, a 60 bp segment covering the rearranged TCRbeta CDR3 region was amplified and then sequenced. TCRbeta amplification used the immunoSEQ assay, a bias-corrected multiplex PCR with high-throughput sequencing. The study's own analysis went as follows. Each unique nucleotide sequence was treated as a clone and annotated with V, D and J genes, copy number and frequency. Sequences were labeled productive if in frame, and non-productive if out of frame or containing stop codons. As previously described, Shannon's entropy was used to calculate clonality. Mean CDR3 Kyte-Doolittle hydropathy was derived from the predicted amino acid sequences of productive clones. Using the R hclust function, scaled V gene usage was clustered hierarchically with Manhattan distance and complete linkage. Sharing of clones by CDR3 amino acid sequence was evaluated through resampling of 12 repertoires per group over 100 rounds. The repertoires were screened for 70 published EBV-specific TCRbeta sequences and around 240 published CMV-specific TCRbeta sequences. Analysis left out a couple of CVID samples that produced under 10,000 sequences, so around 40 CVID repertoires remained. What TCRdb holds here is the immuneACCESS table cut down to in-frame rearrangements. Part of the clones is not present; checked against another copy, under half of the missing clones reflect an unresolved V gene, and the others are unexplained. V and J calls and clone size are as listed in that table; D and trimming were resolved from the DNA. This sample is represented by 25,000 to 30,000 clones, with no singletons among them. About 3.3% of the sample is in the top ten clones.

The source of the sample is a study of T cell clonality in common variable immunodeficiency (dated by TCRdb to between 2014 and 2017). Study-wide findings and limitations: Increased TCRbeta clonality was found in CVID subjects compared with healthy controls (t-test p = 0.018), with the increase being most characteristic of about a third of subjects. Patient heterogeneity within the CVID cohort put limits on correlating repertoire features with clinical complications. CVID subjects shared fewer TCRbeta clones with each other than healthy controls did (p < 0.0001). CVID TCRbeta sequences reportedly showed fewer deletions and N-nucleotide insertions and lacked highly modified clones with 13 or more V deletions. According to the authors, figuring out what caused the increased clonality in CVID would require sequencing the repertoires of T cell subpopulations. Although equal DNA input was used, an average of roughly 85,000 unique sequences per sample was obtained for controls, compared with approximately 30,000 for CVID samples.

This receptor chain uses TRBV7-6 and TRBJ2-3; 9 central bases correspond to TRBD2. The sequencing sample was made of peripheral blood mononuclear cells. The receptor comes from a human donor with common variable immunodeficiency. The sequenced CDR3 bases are TGTGCCAGCAGCTCCCCCGGGCTAGCGGGACGAAGCACAGATACG. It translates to CASSSPGLAGRSTDT. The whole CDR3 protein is CASSSPGLAGRSTDTQYF.